Listed below are T cell receptor beta chains from one sample, sequenced in a study of siplizumab effects on memory and regulatory T cells. Repertoires were generated with immunoSEQ multiplex PCR, while TCRdb's copy carries only in-frame clones and drops some. The sample has approximately 100,000 clones, roughly 91% seen once; the top ten hold 9.5% to 15%. The sample comprised non-Treg CD4+ T cells sorted from blood. The receptors stem from a human donor in good health. CDR3s include the opening cysteine and the closing phenylalanine or tryptophan.

CASSTNSGRETQYF	TRBJ2-5	TRBV19
CASTGGLANNEQFF	TRBJ2-1	TRBV19
CASSSGRIDYEQYF	TRBJ2-7	TRBV5-6
CASSQGRGRKYSNQPQHF	TRBJ1-5	TRBV5-4
CASSDPQVAGYNEQFF	TRBJ2-1	TRBV25-1
CATPQDRARGNTGELFF	TRBJ2-2	TRBV15
CASSLGWETQYF	TRBJ2-5	TRBV5-1
CASSFSTGELFF	TRBJ2-2	TRBV27
CASSGLRSEQYF	TRBJ2-7	TRBV6-1
CASSTVGGLTDTQYF	TRBJ2-3	TRBV14
CSVETQRSTEAFF	TRBJ1-1	TRBV29-1
CSVQNTGELFF	TRBJ2-2	TRBV29-1
CASSYLRGRDSPLHF	TRBJ1-6	TRBV6-6
CASSTTGGPYNEQFF	TRBJ2-1	TRBV21-1
CASSRGDTLSEEQYF	TRBJ2-7	TRBV9
CASSQTGLAADTQYF	TRBJ2-3	TRBV11-3
CASSITGGWEQYF	TRBJ2-7	TRBV5-4
CASSSTHIQYF	TRBJ2-4	TRBV7-8
CASSLDRVEPQHF	TRBJ1-5	TRBV18
CASHGQGDYGYTF	TRBJ1-2	TRBV2
CASSLGQGFNEQFF	TRBJ2-1	TRBV7-9
CASSPSFGPTDTQYF	TRBJ2-3	TRBV5-1
CALSGRADTGELFF	TRBJ2-2	TRBV30
CASSLVQRYTDTQYF	TRBJ2-3	TRBV7-9
CASSPGTSGFNEQFF	TRBJ2-1	TRBV5-1
CASSLGGLGGNTIYF	TRBJ1-3	TRBV7-2
CATSPGGGETQYF	TRBJ2-5	TRBV15
CASSFPFSTDTQYF	TRBJ2-3	TRBV7-7
CASSKVSAQETQYF	TRBJ2-5	TRBV21-1
CATSRLAGGRGETQYF	TRBJ2-5	TRBV15
CATSMDRGEAFF	TRBJ1-1	TRBV15
CASSQERPSGNYNEQFF	TRBJ2-1	TRBV4-3
CSVAQGASNEKLFF	TRBJ1-4	TRBV29-1
CASSYGWANVLTF	TRBJ2-6	TRBV14
CASSIWTGLTGELFF	TRBJ2-2	TRBV19
CASSQATDTEAFF	TRBJ1-1	TRBV4-1
CASRSETSDYEQFF	TRBJ2-1	TRBV7-9
CARRYNEQFF	TRBJ2-1	TRBV27
CASSQVGSGRAPGELFF	TRBJ2-2	TRBV4-2